This TCR beta chain appears in the sequencing data of a study of blood T cell repertoires in COVID-19. Study summary: T cells, B-cell-depleted T cells, or PBMCs supplied cDNA or gDNA.

As processed by the authors: Amplification of reference gene primers was used by the study to estimate nucleated cell counts. The assay was immunoSEQ multiplex PCR, and TCRdb's table has in-frame clones only and misses some. Clone size and V and J calls were adopted from that table, with D and trimming inferred from the DNA. The sample lists roughly 120,000 clones, around 85% occurring once. The ends lost 6 bases at V and 1 base at J; junction bases unmatched: 3. The CDR3 consists of 13 residues. Per the germline V gene, CDR1 is SQVTM and CDR2 is ANQGSEA. The chain recombines TRBV29-1 with TRBJ1-1; TRBD1 matches 9 bases. This clonotype was sampled from a man aged 65 to 79 who had recovered from COVID-19. Sequenced: peripheral blood. The CDR3 reads CSVGQGSNTEAFF. CDR3 nucleotide sequence: TGCAGCGTAGGACAGGGGTCGAACACTGAAGCTTTCTTT.